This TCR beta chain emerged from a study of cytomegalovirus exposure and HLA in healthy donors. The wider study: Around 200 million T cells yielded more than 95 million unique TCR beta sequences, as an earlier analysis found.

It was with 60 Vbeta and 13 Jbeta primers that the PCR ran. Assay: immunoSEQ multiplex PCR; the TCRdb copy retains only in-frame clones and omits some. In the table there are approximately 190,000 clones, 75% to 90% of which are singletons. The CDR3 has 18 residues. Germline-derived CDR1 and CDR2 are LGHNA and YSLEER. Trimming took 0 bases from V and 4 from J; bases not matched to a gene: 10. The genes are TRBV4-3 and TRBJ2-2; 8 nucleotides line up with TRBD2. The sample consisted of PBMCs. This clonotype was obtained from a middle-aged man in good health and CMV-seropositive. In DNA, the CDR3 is TGCGCCAGCAGCCAAGAAGGGAGTAGCGGGGACATCACCGGGGAGCTGTTTTTT. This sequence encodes CASSQEGSSGDITGELFF.